This entry describes one T cell receptor beta chain. Antigen specificity is unknown. This specimen comes from a study of cytomegalovirus exposure and HLA in healthy donors. Notes on the study in general: It was 150 to 200 TCR beta chains that were listed as cytomegalovirus-associated.

CDR3 size: 19 residues. CDR1 SEHNR and CDR2 FQNEAQ come from the germline V gene (reference sequence). V was pared by 5 bases and J by 2 bases, with 17 bases of the junction left unmatched. Assay used: immunoSEQ multiplex PCR; TCRdb lists only in-frame clones, some missing. The sample includes about 360,000 clones, about nine tenths of them seen just once. This chain links TRBV7-9 with TRBJ2-4; 8 bases match TRBD1. Source material: PBMCs. The receptor comes from a woman between 18 and 30 years old in good health and CMV-seronegative. The CDR3 sequence: CASSKDRDGAFVSKNIQYF. CDR3 sequence (DNA): TGTGCCAGCAGCAAGGACAGGGACGGCGCTTTTGTTTCCAAAAACATTCAGTACTTC.